The rows below give T cell receptor beta chains drawn from one sample of a study of cytomegalovirus exposure and HLA in healthy donors. Assay: immunoSEQ multiplex PCR; the TCRdb copy retains only in-frame clones and omits some. The table records 150,000 to 200,000 clones, roughly a tenth of them present only once. The sample comprised PBMCs. The receptors derive from a woman in her twenties or thirties in good health and CMV-seropositive. The CDR3 runs from the conserved cysteine through the conserved F or W. A D gene is named only where the DNA matches it firmly. Rows may omit the clone size; those that give it use once, few, many or a size class.

cdr3_nt cdr3_aa j_call clone_size d_call cdr3_length v_call
TGTGCCAGCAGCTTAGGACGACAGGGGTTGTATCAAAATGAGCAGTTCTTC CASSLGRQGLYQNEQFF TRBJ2-1 NA TRBD1 17 TRBV7-9
TGTGCCAGCAGCGGCCGGACAGATAGCACAGATACGCAGTATTTT CASSGRTDSTDTQYF TRBJ2-3 NA NA 15 TRBV5-4
TGTGCCAGCAGCTTAGAGGGACACCGATCCAATCAGCCCCAGCATTTT CASSLEGHRSNQPQHF TRBJ1-5 NA NA 16 TRBV7-2
TGCAGCGGTGTACAGGGGAGCGGAAACACCATATATTTT CSGVQGSGNTIYF TRBJ1-3 NA TRBD1 13 TRBV29-1
TGCGCCAGCAGCTTAGGCAGGGGATCCCAAGAGACCCAGTACTTC CASSLGRGSQETQYF TRBJ2-5 few NA 15 TRBV5-1
TGTGCCAGCAGTTTGAGCGGAAGCTCCTACGAGCAGTACTTC CASSLSGSSYEQYF TRBJ2-7 few NA 14 TRBV25-1
TGTGCCAGCAGTCGGGGGTGGGGGAACACTGAAGCTTTCTTT CASSRGWGNTEAFF TRBJ1-1 NA NA 14 TRBV27
TGTGCCAGCAGACGGGACAGCAATGAAAAACTGTTTTTT CASRRDSNEKLFF TRBJ1-4 few TRBD1 13 TRBV2
TGTGCCAGCAGTGAATTAAGGACTAGCCCCTTGGAGTCAACCCAGTACTTC CASSELRTSPLESTQYF TRBJ2-5 NA TRBD2 17 TRBV6-1
TGTGCCTGGAGTGTGACAGGGTATCATGAAGCTTTCTTT CAWSVTGYHEAFF TRBJ1-1 NA TRBD1 13 TRBV30
TGTGCCAGCAGTGATGACAGGGAAAGCCACGAGCAGTACTTC CASSDDRESHEQYF TRBJ2-7 NA TRBD1 14 TRBV2
TGTGCCTGGAGGGATGCAGGGGGAAATCAGCCCCAGCATTTT CAWRDAGGNQPQHF TRBJ1-5 NA TRBD1 14 TRBV30
TGCGCCAGCAGTGGACAGCTTTCCACAGATACGCAGTATTTT CASSGQLSTDTQYF TRBJ2-3 NA NA 14 TRBV10-2
TGTGCCATCAGTGAGTCTGGGACAGGGGCTGGCGAGCAGTACTTC CAISESGTGAGEQYF TRBJ2-7 NA TRBD1 15 TRBV10-3
TGTGCCAGCAGCTTGGGCCTTCTTAGCGGGAGCTTCACAGATACGCAGTATTTT CASSLGLLSGSFTDTQYF TRBJ2-3 few TRBD2 18 TRBV5-6
TGTGCCAGCTCAACCCAAAAGTCCTACAGGGTAGGGACTGAAGCTTTCTTT CASSTQKSYRVGTEAFF TRBJ1-1 few NA 17 TRBV18